This T cell receptor (beta chain) was identified during a study of blood T cell repertoires in COVID-19. Study members were between 18 and 89 years old and lived in 25 or so US regions. Participant reports of clinical history set cohort assignment. Trimming took 4 bases from V and 4 from J, leaving 9 bases between them. From germline, CDR1 is SGHDT and CDR2 YYEEEE. The CDR3 contains 13 residues. Per the original data handling: Estimation of nucleated cell counts was performed using reference gene primer amplification. Libraries were prepared by immunoSEQ multiplex PCR; TCRdb keeps only in-frame clonotypes and omits some of them. D and trimming come from the DNA, and the V and J calls and clone size come from that table. Here the sample spans about 260,000 clones, approximately 79% being singletons.

The sequencing sample was made of PBMCs or T cells enriched from blood (not recorded which). The TCR originated in a man aged 25-45 years with acute COVID-19. V usage is TRBV5-6 and J usage is TRBJ1-5; tentative D call: TRBD1 (5 bases). Written as DNA, the CDR3 is TGTGCCAGCAGCCGGGGGGGTAATCAGCCCCAGCATTTT. This sequence encodes CASSRGGNQPQHF.